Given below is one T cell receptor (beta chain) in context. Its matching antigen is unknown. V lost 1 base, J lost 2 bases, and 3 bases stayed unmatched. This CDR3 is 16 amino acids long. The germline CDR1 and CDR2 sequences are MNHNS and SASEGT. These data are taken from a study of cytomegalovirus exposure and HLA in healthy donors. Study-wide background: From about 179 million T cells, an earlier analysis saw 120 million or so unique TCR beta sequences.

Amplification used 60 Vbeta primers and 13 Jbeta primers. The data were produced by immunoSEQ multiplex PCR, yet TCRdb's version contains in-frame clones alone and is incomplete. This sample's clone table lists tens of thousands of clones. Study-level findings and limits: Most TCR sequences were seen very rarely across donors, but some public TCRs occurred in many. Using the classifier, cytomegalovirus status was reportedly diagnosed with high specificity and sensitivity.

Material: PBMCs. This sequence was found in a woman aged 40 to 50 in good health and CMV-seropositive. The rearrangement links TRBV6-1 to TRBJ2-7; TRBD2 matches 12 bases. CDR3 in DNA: TGTGCCAGCAGTGAAGGCGGACTAGCGGGAACCTACGAGCAGTACTTC. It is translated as CASSEGGLAGTYEQYF.